This TCR beta chain was profiled in a study of blood T cells in healthy people across ages. General study findings and limits: For the donors, CMV status was unknown and possibly confounded expanded clonotype changes. Calculation of diversity from one million T cells yielded estimates considered to be underestimates.

Notes on this clonotype: The antigen is undetermined.

Germline loops: CDR1 SGHRS, CDR2 YFSETQ. The V and J ends lost 4 bases and 3 bases respectively, with 19 bases between them. The CDR3 is made up of 16 amino acids. Primers used in a second PCR of roughly 7 to 12 cycles were a sample-barcoded 5' primer and a J-beta primer mix. From each sample, at least 3 million paired-end reads containing CDR3 were obtained. TCRdb re-called the 5' RACE reads with MiXCR, one entry per CDR3 protein. The top ten hold around a fifth of the sample, which has more than 550,000 distinct CDR3 sequences, approximately 21% seen once. The V call is TRBV5-1, the J call TRBJ1-1, with D perhaps TRBD1 (6 bases). Input material: blood. The TCR originated in a man in his 70s in good health. The CDR3 spells CASSLGARQGYTEAFF. In DNA, the CDR3 is TGCGCCAGCAGCCTGGGGGCGCGGCAGGGGTACACTGAAGCTTTCTTT.